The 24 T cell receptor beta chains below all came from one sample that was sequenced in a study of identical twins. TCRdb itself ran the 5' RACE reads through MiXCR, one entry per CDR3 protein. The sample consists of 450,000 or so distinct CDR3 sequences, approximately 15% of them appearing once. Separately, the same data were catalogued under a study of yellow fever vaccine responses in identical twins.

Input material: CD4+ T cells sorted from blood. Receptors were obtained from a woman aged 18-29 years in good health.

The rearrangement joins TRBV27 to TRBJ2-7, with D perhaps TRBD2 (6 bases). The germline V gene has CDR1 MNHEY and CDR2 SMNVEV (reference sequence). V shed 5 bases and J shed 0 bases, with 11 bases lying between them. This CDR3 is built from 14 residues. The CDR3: CASSRLANSYEQYF. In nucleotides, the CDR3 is TGTGCCAGCAGTCGTCTAGCGAACTCCTACGAGCAGTACTTC.

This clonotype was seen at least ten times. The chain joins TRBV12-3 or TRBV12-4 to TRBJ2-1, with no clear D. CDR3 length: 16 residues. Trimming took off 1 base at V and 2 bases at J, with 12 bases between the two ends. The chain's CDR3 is CASSLVAAGPYNEQFF. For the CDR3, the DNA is TGTGCCAGCAGTTTAGTGGCGGCCGGGCCCTACAATGAGCAGTTCTTC.

The CDR3 nucleotides are TGCAGTGCTAGCCTTTTAGCGGGAGGGGGCACAGATACGCAGTATTTT. It is translated as CSASLLAGGGTDTQYF. The chain links TRBV20-1 to TRBJ2-3; 11 nucleotides agree with TRBD2. V gave up 3 bases and J gave up 1 base; unmatched junction bases: 6. The CDR3 contains 16 residues. Germline values: CDR1 DFQATT, CDR2 SNEGSKA (reference sequence).

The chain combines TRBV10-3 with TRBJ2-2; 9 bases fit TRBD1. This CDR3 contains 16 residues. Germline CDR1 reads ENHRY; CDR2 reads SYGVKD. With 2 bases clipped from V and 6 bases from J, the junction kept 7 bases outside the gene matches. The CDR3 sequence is CAISEPGTGIAGELFF. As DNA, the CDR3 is TGTGCCATCAGTGAGCCCGGGACAGGGATCGCCGGGGAGCTGTTTTTT.

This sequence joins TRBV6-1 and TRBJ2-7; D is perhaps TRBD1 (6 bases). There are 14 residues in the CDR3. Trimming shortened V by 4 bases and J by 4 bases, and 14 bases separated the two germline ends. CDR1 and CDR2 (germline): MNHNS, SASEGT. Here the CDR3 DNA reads TGTGCCAGCAGTGGACTGGGGGCGGATTACGAGCAGTACTTC. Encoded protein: CASSGLGADYEQYF.

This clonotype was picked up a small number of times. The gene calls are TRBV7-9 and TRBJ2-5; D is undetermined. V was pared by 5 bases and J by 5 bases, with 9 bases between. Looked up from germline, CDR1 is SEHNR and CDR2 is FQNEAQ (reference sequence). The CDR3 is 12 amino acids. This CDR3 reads CASSPGTETQYF. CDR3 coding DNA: TGTGCCAGCAGCCCTGGAACGGAGACCCAGTACTTC.

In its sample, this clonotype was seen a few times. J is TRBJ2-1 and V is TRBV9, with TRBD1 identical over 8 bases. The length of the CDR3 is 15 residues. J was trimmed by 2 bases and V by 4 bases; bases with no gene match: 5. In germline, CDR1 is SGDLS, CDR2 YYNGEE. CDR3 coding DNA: TGTGCCAGCAGCATATCCAGGGGGCCCTACAATGAGCAGTTCTTC. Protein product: CASSISRGPYNEQFF.

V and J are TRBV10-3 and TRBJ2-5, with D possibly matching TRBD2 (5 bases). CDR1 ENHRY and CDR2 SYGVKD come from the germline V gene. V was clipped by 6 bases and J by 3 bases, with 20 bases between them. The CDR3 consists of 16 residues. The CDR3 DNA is TGTGCCATCAGGGCTGGTGGGAGCGGTGTAGAAGAGACCCAGTACTTC. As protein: CAIRAGGSGVEETQYF.

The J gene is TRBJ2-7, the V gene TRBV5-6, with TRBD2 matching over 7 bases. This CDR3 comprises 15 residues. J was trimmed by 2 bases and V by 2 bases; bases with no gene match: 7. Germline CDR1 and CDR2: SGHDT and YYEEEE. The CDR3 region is CASSFAGVGPYEQYF. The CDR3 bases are TGTGCCAGCAGCTTCGCGGGAGTCGGTCCCTACGAGCAGTACTTC.

CDR3 bases: TGTGCCAGCAGTTTAGGAGACTTTGGGGCCAACGTCCTGACTTTC. Protein: CASSLGDFGANVLTF. The chain joins TRBV28 to TRBJ2-6; D is unclear. The CDR3 loop spans 15 amino acids. Trimming cost V 2 bases and J 3 bases, with 8 bases left between them. Germline assignment: CDR1 MDHEN and CDR2 SYDVKM. Full variable domain (rest looked up from reference TRBV28 and TRBJ2-6): DVKVTQSSRYLVKRTGEKVFLECVQDMDHENMFWYRQDPGLGLRLIYFSYDVKMKEKGDIPEGYSVSREKKERFSLILESASTNQTSMYLCASSLGDFGANVLTFGAGSRLTVL.

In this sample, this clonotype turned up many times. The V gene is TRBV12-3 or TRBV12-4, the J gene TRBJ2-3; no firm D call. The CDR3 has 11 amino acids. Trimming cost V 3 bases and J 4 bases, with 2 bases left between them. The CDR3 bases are TGTGCCAGCAGTTTCGCAGATACGCAGTATTTT. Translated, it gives CASSFADTQYF.

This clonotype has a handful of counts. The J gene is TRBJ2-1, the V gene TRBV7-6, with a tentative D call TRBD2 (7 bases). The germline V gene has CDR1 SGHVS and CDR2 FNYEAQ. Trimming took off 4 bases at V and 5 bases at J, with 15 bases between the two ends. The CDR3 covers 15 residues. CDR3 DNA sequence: TGTGCCAGCAGCTCGTCGGGGGGCCTAAACAATGAGCAGTTCTTC. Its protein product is CASSSSGGLNNEQFF.

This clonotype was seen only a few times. For the CDR3, the DNA is TGCAGTGCTAGGTGGCTGGCAGCAGATACGCAGTATTTT. Protein: CSARWLAADTQYF. The chain is built from TRBV20-1 and TRBJ2-3; the D is unclear. V shed 3 bases and J shed 4 bases, with 11 bases lying between them. This CDR3 has 13 residues. Germline lookup yields CDR1 DFQATT and CDR2 SNEGSKA (reference sequence).

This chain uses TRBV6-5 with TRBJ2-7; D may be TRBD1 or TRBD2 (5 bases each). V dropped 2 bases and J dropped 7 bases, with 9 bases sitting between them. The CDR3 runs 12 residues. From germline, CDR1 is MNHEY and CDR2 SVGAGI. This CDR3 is CASSYGTQEQYF. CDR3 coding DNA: TGTGCCAGCAGTTACGGGACGCAAGAGCAGTACTTC.

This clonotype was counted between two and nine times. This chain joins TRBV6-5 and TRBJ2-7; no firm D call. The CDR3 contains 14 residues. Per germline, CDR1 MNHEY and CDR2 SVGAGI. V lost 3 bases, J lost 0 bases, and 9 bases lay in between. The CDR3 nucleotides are TGTGCCAGCAGTTATAAGTACAACTCCTACGAGCAGTACTTC. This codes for CASSYKYNSYEQYF.

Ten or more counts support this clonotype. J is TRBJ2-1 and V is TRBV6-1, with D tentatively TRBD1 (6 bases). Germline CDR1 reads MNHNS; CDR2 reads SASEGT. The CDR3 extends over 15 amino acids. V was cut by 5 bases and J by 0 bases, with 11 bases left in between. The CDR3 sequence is CASSPTGSSYNEQFF. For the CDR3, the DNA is TGTGCCAGCAGTCCCACAGGGAGCTCCTACAATGAGCAGTTCTTC.

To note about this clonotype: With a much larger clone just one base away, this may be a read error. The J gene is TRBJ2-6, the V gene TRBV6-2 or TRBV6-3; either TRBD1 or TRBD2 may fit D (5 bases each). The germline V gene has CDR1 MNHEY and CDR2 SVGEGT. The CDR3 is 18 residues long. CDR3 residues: CVSSGDDRILPGANVLTF. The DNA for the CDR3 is TGTGTCAGCAGTGGGGACGACCGGATCTTACCTGGGGCCAACGTCCTGACTTTC.

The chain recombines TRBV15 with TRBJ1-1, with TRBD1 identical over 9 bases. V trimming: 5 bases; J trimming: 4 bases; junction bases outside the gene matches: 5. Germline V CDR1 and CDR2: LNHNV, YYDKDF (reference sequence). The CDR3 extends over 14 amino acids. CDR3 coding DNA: TGTGCCACCAGCCTACAGGGGGCTGGCACTGAAGCTTTCTTT. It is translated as CATSLQGAGTEAFF.

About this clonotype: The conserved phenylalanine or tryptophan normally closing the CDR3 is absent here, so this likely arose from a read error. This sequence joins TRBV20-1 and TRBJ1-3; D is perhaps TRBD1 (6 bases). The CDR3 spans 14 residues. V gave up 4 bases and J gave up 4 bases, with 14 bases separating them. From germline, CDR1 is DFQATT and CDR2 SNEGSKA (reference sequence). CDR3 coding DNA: TGCAGTGCTACCCGAGGGGGATGGGGAAACACCATATATCTT. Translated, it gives CSATRGGWGNTIYL.

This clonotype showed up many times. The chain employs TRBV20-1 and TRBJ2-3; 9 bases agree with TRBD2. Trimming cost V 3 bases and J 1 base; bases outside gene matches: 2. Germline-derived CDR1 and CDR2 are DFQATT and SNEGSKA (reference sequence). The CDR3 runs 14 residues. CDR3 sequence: CSASLAGGTDTQYF. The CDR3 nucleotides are TGCAGTGCTAGCTTAGCGGGGGGCACAGATACGCAGTATTTT.

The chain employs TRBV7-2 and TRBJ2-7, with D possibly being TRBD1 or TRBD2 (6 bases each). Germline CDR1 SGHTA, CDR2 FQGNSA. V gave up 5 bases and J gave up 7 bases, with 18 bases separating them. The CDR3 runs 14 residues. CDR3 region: CASSAGHGWREQYF. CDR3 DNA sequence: TGTGCCAGCAGCGCGGGACACGGATGGAGGGAGCAGTACTTC.

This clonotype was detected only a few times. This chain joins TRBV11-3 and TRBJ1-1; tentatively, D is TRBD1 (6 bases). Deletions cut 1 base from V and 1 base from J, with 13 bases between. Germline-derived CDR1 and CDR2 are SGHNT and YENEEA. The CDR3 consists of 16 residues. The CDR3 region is CASSLGWRGRNTEAFF. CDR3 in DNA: TGTGCCAGCAGCTTAGGCTGGAGGGGGAGGAACACTGAAGCTTTCTTT.

The CDR3 reads CASSQESVSTEAFF. Written as DNA, the CDR3 is TGTGCCAGCAGCCAGGAATCGGTCAGCACTGAAGCTTTCTTT. The chain is built from TRBV9 and TRBJ1-1; D gene unclear. This CDR3 spans 14 amino acids. Germline V gives CDR1 SGDLS, CDR2 YYNGEE. V lost 4 bases and J 4 bases, leaving 14 bases between the germline ends.

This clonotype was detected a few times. The CDR3 is CASSLETSGGAGELFF. The CDR3 DNA follows: TGTGCCAGCAGCCTGGAGACTAGCGGGGGGGCCGGGGAGCTGTTTTTT. The V call is TRBV4-2, the J call TRBJ2-2, with 14 bases identical to TRBD2. The CDR3 loop spans 16 amino acids. Looked up from germline, CDR1 is LGHNA and CDR2 is YNFKEQ. V trimming: 4 bases; J trimming: 6 bases; junction bases outside the gene matches: 4.